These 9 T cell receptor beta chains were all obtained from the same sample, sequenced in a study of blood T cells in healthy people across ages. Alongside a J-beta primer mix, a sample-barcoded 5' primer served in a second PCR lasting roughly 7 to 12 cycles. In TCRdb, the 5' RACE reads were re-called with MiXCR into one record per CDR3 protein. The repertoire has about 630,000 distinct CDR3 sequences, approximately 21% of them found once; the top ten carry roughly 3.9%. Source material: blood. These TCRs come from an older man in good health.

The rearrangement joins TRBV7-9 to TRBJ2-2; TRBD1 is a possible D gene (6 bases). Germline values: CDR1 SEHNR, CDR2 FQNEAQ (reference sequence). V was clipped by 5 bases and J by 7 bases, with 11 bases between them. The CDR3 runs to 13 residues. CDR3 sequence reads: CASSPRQVGELFF. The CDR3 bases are TGTGCCAGCAGCCCAAGACAGGTCGGGGAGCTGTTTTTT.

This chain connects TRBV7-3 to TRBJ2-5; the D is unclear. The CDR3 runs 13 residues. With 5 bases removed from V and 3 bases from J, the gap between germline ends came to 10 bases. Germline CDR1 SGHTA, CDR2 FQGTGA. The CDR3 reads CASSLGEKETQYF. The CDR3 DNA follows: TGTGCCAGCAGCCTGGGCGAGAAAGAGACCCAGTACTTC.

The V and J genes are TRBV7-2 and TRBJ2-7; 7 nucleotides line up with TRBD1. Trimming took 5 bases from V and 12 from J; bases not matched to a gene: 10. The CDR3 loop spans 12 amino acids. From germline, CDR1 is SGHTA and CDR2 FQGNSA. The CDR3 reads CASSLRAGQVYF. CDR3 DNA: TGTGCCAGCAGCCTAAGGGCTGGACAGGTGTACTTC.

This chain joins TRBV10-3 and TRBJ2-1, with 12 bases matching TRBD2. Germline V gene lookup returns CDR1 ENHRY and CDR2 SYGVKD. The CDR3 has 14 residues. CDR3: CAASSGRAENEQFF. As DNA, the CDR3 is TGTGCGGCCTCTAGCGGGAGGGCCGAGAATGAGCAGTTCTTC.

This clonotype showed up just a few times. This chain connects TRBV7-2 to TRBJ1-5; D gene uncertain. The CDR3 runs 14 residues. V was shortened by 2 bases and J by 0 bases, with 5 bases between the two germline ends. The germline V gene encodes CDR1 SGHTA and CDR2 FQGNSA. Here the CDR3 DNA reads TGTGCCAGCAGCTTATACAGTAGCAATCAGCCCCAGCATTTT. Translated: CASSLYSSNQPQHF.

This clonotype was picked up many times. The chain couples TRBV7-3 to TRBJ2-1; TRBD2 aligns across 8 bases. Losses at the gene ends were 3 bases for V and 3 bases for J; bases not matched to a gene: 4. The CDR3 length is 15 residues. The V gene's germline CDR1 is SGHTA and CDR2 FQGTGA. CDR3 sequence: CASSFSLAVYNEQFF. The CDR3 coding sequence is TGTGCCAGCAGCTTCTCACTAGCGGTCTACAATGAGCAGTTCTTC.

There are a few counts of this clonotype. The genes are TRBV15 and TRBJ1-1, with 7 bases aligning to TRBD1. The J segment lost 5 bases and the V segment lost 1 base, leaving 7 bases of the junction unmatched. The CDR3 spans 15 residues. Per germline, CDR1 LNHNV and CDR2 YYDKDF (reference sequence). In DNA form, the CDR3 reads TGTGCCACCAGCAGAGTAGCACAGGGGAAAACTGAAGCTTTCTTT. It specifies CATSRVAQGKTEAFF.

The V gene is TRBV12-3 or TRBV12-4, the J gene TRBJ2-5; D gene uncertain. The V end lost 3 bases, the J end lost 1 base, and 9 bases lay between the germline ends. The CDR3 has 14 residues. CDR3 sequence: CASSFSVPQETQYF. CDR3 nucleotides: TGTGCCAGCAGTTTCTCCGTCCCCCAAGAGACCCAGTACTTC.

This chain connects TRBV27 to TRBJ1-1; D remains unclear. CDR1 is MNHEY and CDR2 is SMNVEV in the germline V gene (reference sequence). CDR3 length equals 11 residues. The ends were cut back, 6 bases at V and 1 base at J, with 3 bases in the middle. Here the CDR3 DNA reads TGTGCCAGCAGGAAGAACACTGAAGCTTTCTTT. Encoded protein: CASRKNTEAFF.